One sample yielded the 20 T cell receptor beta chains listed below, sequenced in a study of CD8 T cells in ankylosing spondylitis. TCRdb re-derived calls from the 5' RACE reads in MiXCR, one entry per CDR3 protein. This table has 150,000 to 200,000 distinct CDR3 sequences, around 13% appearing once. The sample consisted of blood, either unsorted or a sorted T cell fraction (not recorded which). The receptors here all came from a male donor with ankylosing spondylitis or in good health (not recorded which).

This clonotype was recorded a few times. This chain joins TRBV11-2 and TRBJ1-3, with 10 bases matching TRBD1. After removal of 4 bases from V and 3 bases from J, the junction contained 12 bases not matched to a gene. Germline CDR1 reads SGHAT; CDR2 reads FQNNGV. The CDR3 contains 18 residues. The CDR3 bases are TGTGCCAGCAGCTACTACGATTTGGGACAGGGGAGTGGAAACACCATATATTTT. Protein product: CASSYYDLGQGSGNTIYF. The whole variable domain, remainder taken from reference TRBV11-2 and TRBJ1-3, is EAGVAQSPRYKIIEKRQSVAFWCNPISGHATLYWYQQILGQGPKLLIQFQNNGVVDDSQLPKDRFSAERLKGVDSTLKIQPAKLEDSAVYLCASSYYDLGQGSGNTIYFGEGSWLTVV.

This chain links TRBV13 with TRBJ2-5; the D gene is possibly TRBD2 (6 bases). This CDR3 contains 16 residues. Trimming removed 2 bases from V and 1 base from J, with 14 bases in between. Looked up from germline, CDR1 is PRHDT and CDR2 is FYEKMQ (reference sequence). This CDR3 reads CASSLRGTPLQETQYF. The CDR3 nucleotides read TGTGCCAGCAGCTTACGGGGGACGCCCCTCCAAGAGACCCAGTACTTC.

The rearrangement links TRBV6-1 to TRBJ1-2, with TRBD1 as a possible D gene (6 bases). The CDR3 loop spans 13 amino acids. CDR1 and CDR2 (germline): MNHNS, SASEGT. The V and J ends lost 4 bases and 8 bases respectively, with 14 bases between them. The CDR3, as DNA: TGTGCCAGCAGTGCACAGGGAGGACGGGGCTACACCTTC. Protein product: CASSAQGGRGYTF.

This clonotype appeared once. J is TRBJ2-7 and V is TRBV19; a weak D match, TRBD1 (6 bases). The CDR3 runs 15 residues. V shed 1 base and J shed 5 bases, with 15 bases lying between them. Germline V gene sequence: CDR1 LNHDA, CDR2 SQIVND (reference sequence). The CDR3 reads CASSIVGGSVDEQYF. CDR3 nucleotides: TGTGCCAGTAGTATAGTAGGGGGATCAGTCGACGAGCAGTACTTC. The full variable domain, with the rest looked up from reference TRBV19 and TRBJ2-7, is DGGITQSPKYLFRKEGQNVTLSCEQNLNHDAMYWYRQDPGQGLRLIYYSQIVNDFQKGDIAEGYSVSREKKESFPLTVTSAQKNPTAFYLCASSIVGGSVDEQYFGPGTRLTVT.

This chain joins TRBV7-9 and TRBJ1-5, with TRBD1 matching 9 bases. This CDR3 has 14 amino acids. The germline CDR1 and CDR2 sequences are SEHNR and FQNEAQ (reference sequence). V shed 5 bases, J shed 6 bases, and the junction held 5 bases outside the gene matches. The CDR3 bases are TGTGCCAGCAGCGCGGGACAGGGCTTTCAGCCCCAGCATTTT. Translated, it gives CASSAGQGFQPQHF. Complete variable domain (other parts from reference TRBV7-9 and TRBJ1-5): DTGVSQNPRHKITKRGQNVTFRCDPISEHNRLYWYRQTLGQGPEFLTYFQNEAQLEKSRLLSDRFSAERPKGSFSTLEIQRTEQGDSAMYLCASSAGQGFQPQHFGDGTRLSIL.

This clonotype appeared many times. The chain has TRBV12-3 or TRBV12-4 and TRBJ1-3; 9 bases match TRBD1. The V and J ends lost 6 bases and 2 bases, in that order; junction bases with no gene match: 11. CDR3 size: 17 residues. The CDR3 region is CASSDPGTGFTGNTIYF. The CDR3 coding sequence is TGTGCCAGCAGCGATCCCGGGACAGGGTTTACTGGAAACACCATATATTTT.

This clonotype has only a few counts. The chain carries TRBV6-1 and TRBJ1-1; 9 positions match TRBD1. This CDR3 is built from 18 residues. CDR1 MNHNS and CDR2 SASEGT come from the germline V gene. With 5 bases clipped from V and 5 bases from J, the junction kept 18 bases outside the gene matches. The CDR3 coding sequence is TGTGCCAGCAGTCCGCCGGGACAGGGCACCCTTCTGGAGACTGAAGCTTTCTTT. Translation gives CASSPPGQGTLLETEAFF.

This clonotype was found a few times. The chain employs TRBV29-1 and TRBJ2-7; D is uncertain. The germline CDR1 and CDR2 sequences are SQVTM and ANQGSEA. The CDR3 loop spans 13 amino acids. V lost 4 bases to trimming and J lost 0 bases, with 10 bases between them. CDR3 amino acids: CSVVAPDSYEQYF. The CDR3 bases are TGCAGCGTTGTGGCCCCGGACTCCTACGAGCAGTACTTC.

This clonotype has a count of ten or more. The chain links TRBV4-1 to TRBJ2-7; 7 bases align to TRBD1. The CDR3 is 15 amino acids. Germline V lookup: CDR1 MGHRA, CDR2 YSYEKL. V was clipped by 1 base and J by 7 bases; unmatched bases: 10. DNA for the CDR3: TGCGCCAGCAGCCAAGTTCCACAGGGGAGAGAAGAGCAGTACTTC. It translates to CASSQVPQGREEQYF.

This clonotype came up many times. The chain's CDR3 is CASSSRQESTEAFF. CDR3 sequence (DNA): TGCGCCAGCAGCTCCCGACAGGAGTCGACTGAAGCTTTCTTT. The chain couples TRBV4-1 to TRBJ1-1, with D maybe TRBD1 (6 bases). The CDR3 has 14 amino acids. Trimming took 5 bases from V and 5 from J, leaving 15 bases between them. Looked up from germline, CDR1 is MGHRA and CDR2 is YSYEKL.

The table lists this clonotype with many counts. The J gene is TRBJ2-7, the V gene TRBV20-1; D possibly matches TRBD1 or TRBD2 (5 bases each). Germline V lookup: CDR1 DFQATT, CDR2 SNEGSKA (reference sequence). Trimming cost V 0 bases and J 4 bases, with 10 bases left between them. The CDR3 totals 13 residues. In DNA form, the CDR3 reads TGCAGTGCTAGAGATCGGGACCCTTACGAGCAGTACTTC. Amino acids: CSARDRDPYEQYF.

This clonotype has more than one count but fewer than ten. This sequence joins TRBV5-6 and TRBJ2-3; 10 positions agree with TRBD2. The CDR3 consists of 15 residues. The trim removed 5 bases at V and 3 bases at J, leaving 6 bases unmatched. Germline-derived CDR1 and CDR2 are SGHDT and YYEEEE. The CDR3 region is CASRPASGGTDTQYF. For the CDR3, the DNA is TGTGCCAGCAGGCCGGCTAGCGGGGGTACAGATACGCAGTATTTT.

This clonotype was seen a few times. The J gene is TRBJ2-3, the V gene TRBV20-1; D not certain. Germline V gives CDR1 DFQATT, CDR2 SNEGSKA (reference sequence). The CDR3 extends over 8 amino acids. The CDR3 spells CTTDTQYF. In DNA form, the CDR3 reads TGCACAACAGATACGCAGTATTTT.

This rearrangement joins TRBV5-5 to TRBJ2-1, with 14 bases that match TRBD2. Germline CDR1 is SGHKS and CDR2 is YYEKEE (reference sequence). V shed 5 bases, J shed 9 bases, and the junction held 7 bases outside the gene matches. The CDR3 totals 15 residues. CDR3 in amino acids: CASRYGTSGSGEQFF. The CDR3 DNA reads TGTGCCAGCAGATACGGGACTAGCGGGAGTGGTGAGCAGTTCTTC. The whole variable domain, filled in from reference TRBV5-5 and TRBJ2-1, reads DAGVTQSPTHLIKTRGQQVTLRCSPISGHKSVSWYQQVLGQGPQFIFQYYEKEERGRGNFPDRFSARQFPNYSSELNVNALLLGDSALYLCASRYGTSGSGEQFFGPGTRLTVL.

This clonotype was counted many times. This chain joins TRBV5-1 and TRBJ2-3; D may be TRBD2 (5 bases). The CDR3 contains 14 residues. The germline V gene encodes CDR1 SGHRS and CDR2 YFSETQ. Trimming removed 0 bases from V and 5 bases from J, with 10 bases in between. CDR3: CASSLGDYLDTQYF. Here the CDR3 DNA reads TGCGCCAGCAGCTTGGGCGACTATCTAGATACGCAGTATTTT.

The chain uses TRBV4-1 and TRBJ2-7; D remains unclear. V was trimmed by 1 base and J by 5 bases, leaving 15 bases between them. Germline assignment: CDR1 MGHRA and CDR2 YSYEKL. The CDR3 has 15 amino acids. Here the CDR3 DNA reads TGCGCCAGCAGCCAAGTAGGAGATTTCAGCCACGAGCAGTACTTC. It specifies CASSQVGDFSHEQYF.

This clonotype was recorded many times. The CDR3 DNA reads TGTGCCAGCAGTTCAACTCTTGGGGGCTATGGCTACACCTTC. As protein: CASSSTLGGYGYTF. J is TRBJ1-2 and V is TRBV12-3 or TRBV12-4, with D perhaps matching TRBD1 (5 bases). V was cut by 4 bases and J by 4 bases, with 13 bases left in between. The CDR3 totals 14 residues.

J is TRBJ2-1 and V is TRBV4-1, with TRBD2 identical over 13 bases. This CDR3 is built from 15 residues. Germline assignment: CDR1 MGHRA and CDR2 YSYEKL. The V segment lost 4 bases and the J segment 8 bases; nucleotides outside the gene matches: 5. The CDR3, as DNA: TGCGCCAGCAGCCTGACTAGCGGGGGGATAGATGAGCAGTTCTTC. Its translation: CASSLTSGGIDEQFF.

The genes are TRBV3-1 and TRBJ2-3; D may be TRBD1 (5 bases). CDR1 and CDR2 (germline): LGHDT, YNNKEL (reference sequence). V lost 7 bases to trimming and J lost 2 bases, with 16 bases between them. The CDR3 has 15 residues. The CDR3, as DNA: TGTGCCAGCACCCCCCTCCTGACAGACACAGATACGCAGTATTTT. Residues: CASTPLLTDTDTQYF.

The chain uses TRBV3-1 and TRBJ2-4; 12 nucleotides match TRBD2. V trimming: 1 base; J trimming: 5 bases; junction bases outside the gene matches: 9. Germline V gene sequence: CDR1 LGHDT, CDR2 YNNKEL (reference sequence). The CDR3 contains 18 residues. CDR3 loop: CASSQVPLGTSGQNIQYF. The CDR3 DNA follows: TGTGCCAGCAGCCAAGTCCCCCTGGGGACTAGCGGGCAAAACATTCAGTACTTC.